This T cell receptor (beta chain) was found in a study of monozygotic twins with inflammatory bowel disease. General study results and limits: Inverse Simpson values showed less TCRbeta diversity in IBD patients than in their healthy co-twins.

As for this clonotype: Its matching antigen is unknown.

Following a re-call of the 5' RACE reads, TCRdb has one entry per CDR3 protein and lacks DNA. This sample's table reports 300,000 to 350,000 distinct CDR3 sequences. The CDR3 runs to 15 residues. The V gene's germline CDR1 is KGHSH and CDR2 LQKENI. This receptor was identified in a human donor with ulcerative colitis or Crohn's disease, or a healthy co-twin of an affected twin (not recorded which). Sequencing was done on a sample of blood. The chain uses TRBV18 and TRBJ1-4; TCRdb selects TRBD1, and the lack of DNA leaves this call unchecked. The CDR3 reads CASSPAGVFNEKLFF.